The rows below give T cell receptor beta chains drawn from one sample of a study of CD8 T cells in Susac syndrome. TCRdb called the immunoSEQ multiplex PCR reads again in MiXCR, with one record for every CDR3 protein. The repertoire consists of 200,000 to 300,000 distinct CDR3 sequences, with 90% to 96% occurring once and the leading ten covering roughly 0.1%. Material: CD4+ T cells from PBMCs. Source of these receptors: a human donor with Susac syndrome. Each CDR3 is given with its conserved first and last residue. D genes are given only for firm matches. The listing skips clone size in some rows; elsewhere it reads once, few, many or a size class.

V: TRBV4-1
D: TRBD2
J: TRBJ2-7
size: -
CDR3: CASRPSGSYYEQYF
DNA: TGCGCCAGCAGGCCTAGCGGGAGTTACTACGAGCAGTACTTC

V: TRBV9
D: -
J: TRBJ1-2
size: -
CDR3: CASSVSPGDYGYTF
DNA: TGTGCCAGCAGCGTCTCTCCAGGGGACTATGGCTACACCTTC

V: TRBV5-1
D: -
J: TRBJ1-1
size: -
CDR3: CASSSHGVNTEAFF
DNA: TGCGCCAGCAGCTCCCATGGGGTGAACACTGAAGCTTTCTTT

V: TRBV28
D: -
J: TRBJ1-2
size: -
CDR3: CASSSPYGYTF
DNA: TGTGCCAGCAGTTCCCCATATGGCTACACCTTC

V: TRBV7-9
D: TRBD2
J: TRBJ2-7
size: -
CDR3: CASSSPKGRLAEPRGEQYF
DNA: TGTGCCAGCAGCTCCCCAAAGGGGCGACTAGCGGAACCTCGGGGCGAGCAGTACTTC

V: TRBV29-1
D: -
J: TRBJ1-1
size: -
CDR3: CSVLGQLMNTEAFF
DNA: TGCAGCGTTTTAGGTCAGCTCATGAACACTGAAGCTTTCTTT

V: TRBV20-1
D: -
J: TRBJ2-3
size: once
CDR3: CSAPSRNVADTQYF
DNA: TGCAGTGCCCCCAGTCGTAATGTCGCAGATACGCAGTATTTT

V: TRBV19
D: -
J: TRBJ2-3
size: -
CDR3: CASSGNLRDTQYF
DNA: TGTGCCAGTAGCGGGAACCTCCGGGATACGCAGTATTTT

V: TRBV7-9
D: -
J: TRBJ1-4
size: -
CDR3: CASSLIGAGNEKLFF
DNA: TGTGCCAGCAGCTTAATCGGGGCAGGGAATGAAAAACTGTTTTTT

V: TRBV12-3/TRBV12-4
D: TRBD1
J: TRBJ2-7
size: few
CDR3: CASSPTGGYEQYF
DNA: TGTGCCAGCAGTCCGACAGGGGGCTACGAGCAGTACTTC

V: TRBV23-1
D: TRBD2
J: TRBJ2-3
size: once
CDR3: CASISRGGTSGSPGTDTQYF
DNA: TGCGCCAGCATATCGAGGGGGGGTACTAGCGGGAGTCCTGGCACAGATACGCAGTATTTT

V: TRBV4-1
D: -
J: TRBJ1-1
size: -
CDR3: CASSQEAGFPTEAFF
DNA: TGCGCCAGCAGCCAAGAAGCCGGCTTCCCGACTGAAGCTTTCTTT

V: TRBV5-1
D: -
J: TRBJ2-3
size: -
CDR3: CASSLAPSGSTDTQYF
DNA: TGCGCCAGCAGCTTGGCCCCTTCGGGTAGCACAGATACGCAGTATTTT

V: TRBV12-3/TRBV12-4
D: TRBD1
J: TRBJ1-5
size: -
CDR3: CASSQTGGRNQPQHF
DNA: TGTGCCAGCAGTCAGACAGGGGGGCGCAATCAGCCCCAGCATTTT

V: TRBV18
D: TRBD1
J: TRBJ2-6
size: -
CDR3: CASSLDRGGKNSGANVLTF
DNA: TGTGCCAGCTCACTCGACAGGGGCGGAAAAAACTCTGGGGCCAACGTCCTGACTTTC

V: TRBV6-5
D: TRBD2
J: TRBJ2-7
size: -
CDR3: CASSYSYPGGGGSYEQYF
DNA: TGTGCCAGCAGTTACTCGTACCCAGGCGGCGGGGGATCCTACGAGCAGTACTTC

V: TRBV19
D: -
J: TRBJ1-3
size: -
CDR3: CASKKFSGNTIYF
DNA: TGTGCCAGTAAGAAGTTTTCTGGAAACACCATATATTTT

V: TRBV30
D: TRBD1
J: TRBJ1-2
size: -
CDR3: CAWSVGQALGYTF
DNA: TGTGCCTGGAGTGTTGGACAGGCTCTGGGCTACACCTTC

V: TRBV28
D: -
J: TRBJ2-5
size: -
CDR3: CASSFRQPETQYF
DNA: TGTGCCAGCAGTTTTCGACAGCCGGAGACCCAGTACTTC

V: TRBV29-1
D: -
J: TRBJ2-1
size: -
CDR3: CSVPTYNEQFF
DNA: TGCAGCGTGCCCACCTACAATGAGCAGTTCTTC

V: TRBV2
D: -
J: TRBJ1-5
size: -
CDR3: CASSEGARNQPQHF
DNA: TGTGCCAGCAGTGAGGGGGCGCGGAATCAGCCCCAGCATTTT